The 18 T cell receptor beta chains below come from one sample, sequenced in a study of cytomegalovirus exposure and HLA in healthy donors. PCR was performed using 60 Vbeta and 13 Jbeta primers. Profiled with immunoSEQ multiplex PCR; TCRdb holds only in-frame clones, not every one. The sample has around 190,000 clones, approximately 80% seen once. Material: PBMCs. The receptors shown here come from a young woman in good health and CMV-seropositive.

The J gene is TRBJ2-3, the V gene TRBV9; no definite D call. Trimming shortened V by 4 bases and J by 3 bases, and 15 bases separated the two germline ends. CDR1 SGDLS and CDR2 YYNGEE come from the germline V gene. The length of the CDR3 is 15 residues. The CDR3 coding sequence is TGTGCCAGCAGCCCCTCGAGTTCCTGGACAGATACGCAGTATTTT. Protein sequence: CASSPSSSWTDTQYF.

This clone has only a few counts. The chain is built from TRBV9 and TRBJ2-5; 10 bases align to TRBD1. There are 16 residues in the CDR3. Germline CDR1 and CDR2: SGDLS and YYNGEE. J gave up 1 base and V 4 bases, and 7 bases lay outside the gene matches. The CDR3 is CASSPRDRGSQETQYF. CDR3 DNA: TGTGCCAGCAGCCCGCGGGACAGGGGAAGCCAAGAGACCCAGTACTTC.

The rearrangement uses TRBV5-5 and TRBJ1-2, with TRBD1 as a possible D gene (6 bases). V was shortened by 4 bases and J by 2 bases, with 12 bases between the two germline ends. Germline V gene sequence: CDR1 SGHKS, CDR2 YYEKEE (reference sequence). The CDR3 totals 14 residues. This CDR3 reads CASSARDINYGYTF. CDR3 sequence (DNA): TGTGCCAGCAGCGCGAGGGACATCAACTATGGCTACACCTTC.

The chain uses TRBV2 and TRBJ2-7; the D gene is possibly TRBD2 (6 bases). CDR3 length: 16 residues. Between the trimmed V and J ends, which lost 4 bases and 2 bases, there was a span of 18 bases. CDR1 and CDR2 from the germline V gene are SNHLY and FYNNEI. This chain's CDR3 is CASSGDGLEGPYEQYF. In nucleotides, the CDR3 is TGTGCCAGCAGTGGTGATGGCCTGGAGGGCCCCTACGAGCAGTACTTC.

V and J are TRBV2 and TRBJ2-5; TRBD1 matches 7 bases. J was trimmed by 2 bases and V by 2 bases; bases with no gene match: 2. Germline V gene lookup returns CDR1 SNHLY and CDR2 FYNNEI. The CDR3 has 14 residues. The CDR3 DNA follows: TGTGCCAGCAGTGAATGGGGACAGCAAGAGACCCAGTACTTC. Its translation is CASSEWGQQETQYF.

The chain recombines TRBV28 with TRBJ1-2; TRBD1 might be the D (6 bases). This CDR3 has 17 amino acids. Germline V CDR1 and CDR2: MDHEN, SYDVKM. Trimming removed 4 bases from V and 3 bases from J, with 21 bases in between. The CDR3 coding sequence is TGTGCCAGCAGTTCTCCAGGGGAGGGAGGGTCATACTATGGCTACACCTTC. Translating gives CASSSPGEGGSYYGYTF.

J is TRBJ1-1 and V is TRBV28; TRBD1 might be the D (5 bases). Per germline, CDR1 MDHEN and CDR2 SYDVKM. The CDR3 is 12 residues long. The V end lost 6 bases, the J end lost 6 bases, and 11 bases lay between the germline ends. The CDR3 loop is CASSGGEPEAFF. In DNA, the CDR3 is TGTGCCAGCAGCGGGGGGGAACCTGAAGCTTTCTTT.

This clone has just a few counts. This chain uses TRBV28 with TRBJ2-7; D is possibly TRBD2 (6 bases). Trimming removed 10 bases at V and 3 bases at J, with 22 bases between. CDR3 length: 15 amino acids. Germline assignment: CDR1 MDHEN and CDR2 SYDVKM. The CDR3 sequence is CATLTLEGQGYEQYF. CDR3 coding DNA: TGTGCCACCCTCACTCTGGAGGGGCAGGGCTACGAGCAGTACTTC.

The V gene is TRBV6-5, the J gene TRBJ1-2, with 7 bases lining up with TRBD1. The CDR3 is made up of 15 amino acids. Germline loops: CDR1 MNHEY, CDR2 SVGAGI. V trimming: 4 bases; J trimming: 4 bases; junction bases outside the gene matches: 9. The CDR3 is CASSSGRGTIYGYTF. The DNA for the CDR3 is TGTGCCAGCAGTTCGGGCAGGGGGACGATCTATGGCTACACCTTC.

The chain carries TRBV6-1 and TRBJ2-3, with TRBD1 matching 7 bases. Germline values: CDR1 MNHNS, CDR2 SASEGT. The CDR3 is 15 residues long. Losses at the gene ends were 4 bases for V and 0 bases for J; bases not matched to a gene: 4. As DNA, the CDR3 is TGTGCCAGCAGTGTACAGGGGTTTAGCACAGATACGCAGTATTTT. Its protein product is CASSVQGFSTDTQYF.

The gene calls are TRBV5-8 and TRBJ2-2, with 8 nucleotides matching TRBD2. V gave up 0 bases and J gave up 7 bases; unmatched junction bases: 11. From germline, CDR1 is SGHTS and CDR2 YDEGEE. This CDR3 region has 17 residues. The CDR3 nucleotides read TGTGCCAGCAGCTTGGCAGCGGGAGTACCTCCGGGCGGGGAGCTGTTTTTT. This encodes CASSLAAGVPPGGELFF.

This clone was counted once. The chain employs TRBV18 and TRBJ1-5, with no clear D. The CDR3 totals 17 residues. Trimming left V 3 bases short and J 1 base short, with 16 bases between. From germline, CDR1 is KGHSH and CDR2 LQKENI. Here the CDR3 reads CASSPASEVISNQPQHF. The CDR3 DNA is TGTGCCAGCTCACCCGCCTCTGAGGTCATCAGCAATCAGCCCCAGCATTTT.

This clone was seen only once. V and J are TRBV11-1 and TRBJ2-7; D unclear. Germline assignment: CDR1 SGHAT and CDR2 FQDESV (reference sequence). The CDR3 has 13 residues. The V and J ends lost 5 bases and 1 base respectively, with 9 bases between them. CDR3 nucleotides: TGTGCCAGCAGCGGCGGTGGGTCCTACGAGCAGTACTTC. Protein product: CASSGGGSYEQYF.

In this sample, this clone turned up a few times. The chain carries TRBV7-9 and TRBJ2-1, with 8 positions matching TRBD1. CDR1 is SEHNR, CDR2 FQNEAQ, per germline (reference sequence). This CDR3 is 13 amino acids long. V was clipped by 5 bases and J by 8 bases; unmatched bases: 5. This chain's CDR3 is CASSPRGRYEQFF. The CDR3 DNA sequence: TGTGCCAGCAGCCCCAGGGGGCGCTATGAGCAGTTCTTC.

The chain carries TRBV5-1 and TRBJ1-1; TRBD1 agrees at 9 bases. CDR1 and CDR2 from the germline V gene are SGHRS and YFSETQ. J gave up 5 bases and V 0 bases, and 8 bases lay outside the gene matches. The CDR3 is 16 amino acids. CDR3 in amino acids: CASSLEQGALRTEAFF. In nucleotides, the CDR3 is TGCGCCAGCAGCTTGGAACAGGGGGCTCTGAGGACTGAAGCTTTCTTT.

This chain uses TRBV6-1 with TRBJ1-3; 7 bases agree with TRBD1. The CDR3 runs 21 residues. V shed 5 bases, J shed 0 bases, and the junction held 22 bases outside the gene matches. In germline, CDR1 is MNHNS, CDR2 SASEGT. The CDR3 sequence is CASSQGWTGRFGAASGNTIYF. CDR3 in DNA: TGTGCCAGCAGTCAAGGGTGGACAGGCAGATTTGGGGCGGCCTCTGGAAACACCATATATTTT.

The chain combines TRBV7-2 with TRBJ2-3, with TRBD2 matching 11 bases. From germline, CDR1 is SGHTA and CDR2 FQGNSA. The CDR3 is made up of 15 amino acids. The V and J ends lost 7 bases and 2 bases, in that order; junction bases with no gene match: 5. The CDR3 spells CASKASGRITDTQYF. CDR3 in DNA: TGTGCCAGCAAAGCTAGCGGGAGGATCACAGATACGCAGTATTTT.

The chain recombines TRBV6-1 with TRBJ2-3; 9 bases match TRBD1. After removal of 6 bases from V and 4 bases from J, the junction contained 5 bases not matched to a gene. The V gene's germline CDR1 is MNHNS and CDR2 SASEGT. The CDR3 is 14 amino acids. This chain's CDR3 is CASRSGTGSDTQYF. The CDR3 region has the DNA TGTGCCAGCAGGTCCGGGACAGGGTCAGATACGCAGTATTTT.